The clone carrying this T cell receptor (beta chain) was observed a handful of times. Its matching antigen is unknown. These data originate in a study of cytomegalovirus exposure and HLA in healthy donors. The CDR3 covers 13 residues. Looked up from germline, CDR1 is SGHRS and CDR2 is YFSETQ. V lost 1 base and J 8 bases, leaving 10 bases between the germline ends. 13 Jbeta primers and 60 Vbeta primers were used for the PCR. The data were produced by immunoSEQ multiplex PCR, yet TCRdb's version contains in-frame clones alone and is incomplete. The sample records 95,000 to 150,000 clones, 6.5% to 9.5% being singletons. The study's findings and limits: According to an earlier analysis, most TCR beta V segments yielded productive rearrangements about 90% or about 30% of the time.

V usage is TRBV5-1 and J usage is TRBJ2-4, with a tentative D call TRBD2 (6 bases). The sequenced material came from PBMCs. This clonotype was obtained from a woman aged 40-49 years in good health and CMV-seropositive. CDR3 DNA sequence: TGCGCCAGCAGCTTGCCGGGGGAGGACATTCAGTACTTC. It encodes CASSLPGEDIQYF.